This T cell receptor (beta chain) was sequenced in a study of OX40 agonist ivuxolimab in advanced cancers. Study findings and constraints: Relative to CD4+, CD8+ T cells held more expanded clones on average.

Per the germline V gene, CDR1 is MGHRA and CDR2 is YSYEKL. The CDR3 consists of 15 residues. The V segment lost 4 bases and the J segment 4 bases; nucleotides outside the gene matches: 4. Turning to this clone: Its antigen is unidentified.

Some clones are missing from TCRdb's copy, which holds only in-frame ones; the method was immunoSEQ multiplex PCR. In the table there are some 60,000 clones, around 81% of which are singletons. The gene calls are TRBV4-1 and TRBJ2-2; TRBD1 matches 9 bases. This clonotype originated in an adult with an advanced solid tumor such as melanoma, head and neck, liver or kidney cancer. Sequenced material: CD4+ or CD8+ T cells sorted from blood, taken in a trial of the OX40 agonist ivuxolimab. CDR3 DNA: TGCGCCAGCAGCCCTCGGACAGGGGCCACCGGGGAGCTGTTTTTT. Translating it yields CASSPRTGATGELFF.